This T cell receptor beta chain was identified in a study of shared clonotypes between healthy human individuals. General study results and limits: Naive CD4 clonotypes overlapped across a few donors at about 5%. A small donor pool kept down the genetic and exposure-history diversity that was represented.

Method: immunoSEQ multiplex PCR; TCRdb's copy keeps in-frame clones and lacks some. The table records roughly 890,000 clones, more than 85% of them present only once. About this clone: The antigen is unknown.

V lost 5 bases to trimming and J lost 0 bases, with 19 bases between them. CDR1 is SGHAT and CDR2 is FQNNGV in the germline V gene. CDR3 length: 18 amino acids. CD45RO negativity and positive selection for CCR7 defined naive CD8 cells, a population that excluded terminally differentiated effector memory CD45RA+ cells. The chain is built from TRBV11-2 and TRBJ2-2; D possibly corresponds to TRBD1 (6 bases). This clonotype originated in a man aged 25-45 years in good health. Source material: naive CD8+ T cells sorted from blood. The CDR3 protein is CASSPRTDLYANTGELFF. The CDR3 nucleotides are TGTGCCAGCAGCCCCCGGACAGACTTATACGCGAACACCGGGGAGCTGTTTTTT.